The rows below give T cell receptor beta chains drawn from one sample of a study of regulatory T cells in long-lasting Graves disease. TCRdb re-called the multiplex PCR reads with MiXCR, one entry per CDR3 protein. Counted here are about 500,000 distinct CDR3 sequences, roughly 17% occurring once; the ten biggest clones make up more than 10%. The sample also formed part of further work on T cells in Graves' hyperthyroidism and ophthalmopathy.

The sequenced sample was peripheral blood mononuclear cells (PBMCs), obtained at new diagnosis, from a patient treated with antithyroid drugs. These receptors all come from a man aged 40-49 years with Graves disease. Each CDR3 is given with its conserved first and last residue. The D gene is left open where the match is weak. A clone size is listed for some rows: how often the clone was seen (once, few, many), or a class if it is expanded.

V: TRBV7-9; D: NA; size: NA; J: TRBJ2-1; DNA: TGTGCCAGCAGCTTGGACCCCCCGGGCACATGGAATGAGCAGTTCTTC; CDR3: CASSLDPPGTWNEQFF
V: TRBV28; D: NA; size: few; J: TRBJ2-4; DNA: TGTGCCAGCAGTTTTGTGCAGACCTCAGCCAAAAACATTCAGTACTTC; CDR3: CASSFVQTSAKNIQYF
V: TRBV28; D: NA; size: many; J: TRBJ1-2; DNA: TGTGCCAGCAGCACCCCCGACAGAAAGGCGGGCGGCTACACCTTC; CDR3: CASSTPDRKAGGYTF
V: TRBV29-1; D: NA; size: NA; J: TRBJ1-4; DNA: TGCAGCGTTCCCGGGGGGCTAGCAACTAATGAAAAACTGTTTTTT; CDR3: CSVPGGLATNEKLFF
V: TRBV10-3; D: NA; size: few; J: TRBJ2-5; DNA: TGTGCCACCGAGAGTAGTGGGGGCGCGGGGGAGACCCAGTACTTC; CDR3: CATESSGGAGETQYF
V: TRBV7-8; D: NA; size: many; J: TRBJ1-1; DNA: TGTGCCAGCACCGCTTACCAGGGTAGTTCTGAAGCTTTCTTT; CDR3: CASTAYQGSSEAFF
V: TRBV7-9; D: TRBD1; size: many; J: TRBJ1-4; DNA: TGTGCCAGCAGCAAAGACAGGGGACGGGAGGAAAAACTGTTTTTT; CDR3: CASSKDRGREEKLFF
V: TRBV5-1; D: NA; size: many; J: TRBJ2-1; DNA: TGCGCCAGCAGAAGGGATTTCAATGAGCAGTTCTTC; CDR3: CASRRDFNEQFF
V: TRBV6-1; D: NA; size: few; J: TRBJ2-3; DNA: TGTGCCAGCAGTCGAGGGCAAGGGACCGGCACAGATACGCAGTATTTT; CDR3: CASSRGQGTGTDTQYF
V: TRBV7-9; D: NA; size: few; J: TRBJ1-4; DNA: TGTGCCAGCAGCTTAACCCCCTCCTGGGGGACAACTAATGAAAAACTGTTTTTT; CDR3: CASSLTPSWGTTNEKLFF
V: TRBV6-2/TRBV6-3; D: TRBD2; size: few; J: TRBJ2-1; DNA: TGTGCCAGCAGTTACCACCGAACTAGCGGGAGAAGATATGAGCAGTTCTTC; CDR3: CASSYHRTSGRRYEQFF
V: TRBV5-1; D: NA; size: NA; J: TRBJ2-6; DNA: TGCGCCAGCAGCTCGGGGGGGGCCAACGTCCTGACTTTC; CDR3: CASSSGGANVLTF
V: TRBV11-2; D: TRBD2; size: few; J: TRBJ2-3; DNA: TGTGCCAGCAGCTTACGTACTAGCGGAGCGGGGGCACGGACCACAGATACGCAGTATTTT; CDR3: CASSLRTSGAGARTTDTQYF
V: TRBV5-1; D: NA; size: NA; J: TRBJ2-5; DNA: TGCGCCAGCAGCTTCTCAGGGAGATGGGAGACCCAGTACTTC; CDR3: CASSFSGRWETQYF
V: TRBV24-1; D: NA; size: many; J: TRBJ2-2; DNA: TGTGCCACAGCCGGGTCGGAACCGAACACCGGGGAGCTGTTTTTT; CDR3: CATAGSEPNTGELFF
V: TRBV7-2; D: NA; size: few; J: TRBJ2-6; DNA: TGTGCCAGCAGCCCGCCGCCTGGGGCCAACGTCCTGACTTTC; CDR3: CASSPPPGANVLTF
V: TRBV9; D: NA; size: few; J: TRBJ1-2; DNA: TGTGCCAGCGAGGGGCCCGATGGCTACACCTTC; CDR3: CASEGPDGYTF
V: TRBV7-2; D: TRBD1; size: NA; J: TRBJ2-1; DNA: TGTGCCAGCAGCTTAAGACCGGACAGGTCACATGAGCAGTTCTTC; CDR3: CASSLRPDRSHEQFF
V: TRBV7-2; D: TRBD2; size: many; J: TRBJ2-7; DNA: TGTGCCAGCAGCAAAAGCGGGACTAGCGGGAAAGACGAGCAGTACTTC; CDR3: CASSKSGTSGKDEQYF
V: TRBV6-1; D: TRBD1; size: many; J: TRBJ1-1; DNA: TGTGCCAGCAATAACAGGGGGGCGGACACTGAAGCTTTCTTT; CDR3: CASNNRGADTEAFF
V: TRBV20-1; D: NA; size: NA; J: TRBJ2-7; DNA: TGCAGTGCTAGAGTATCACCCAACTACGAGCAGTACTTC; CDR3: CSARVSPNYEQYF
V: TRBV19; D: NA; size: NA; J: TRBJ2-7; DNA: TGTGCCAGTAGTATAGATCGGGCAGGCGGAAACTCCTACGAGCAGTACTTC; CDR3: CASSIDRAGGNSYEQYF
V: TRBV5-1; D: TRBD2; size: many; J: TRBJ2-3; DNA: TGCGCCAGCAGCTTACAGCCCGGGACTAGCGCTTCAGATACGCAGTATTTT; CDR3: CASSLQPGTSASDTQYF
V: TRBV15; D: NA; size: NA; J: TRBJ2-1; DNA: TGTGCCACCAGCAGGATGCGTGAGCAGTTCTTC; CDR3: CATSRMREQFF
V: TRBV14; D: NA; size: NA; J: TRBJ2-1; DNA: TGTGCCAGCAGCCCAATCGGCGGGCTAGCCTTGGATGAGCAGTTCTTC; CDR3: CASSPIGGLALDEQFF
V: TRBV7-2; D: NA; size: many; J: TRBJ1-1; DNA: TGTGCCAGCAGCTTAACAGCGTGGACTGAAGCTTTCTTT; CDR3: CASSLTAWTEAFF
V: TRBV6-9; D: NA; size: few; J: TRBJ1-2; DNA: TGTGCCAGCAGTTACACGGGACGGGACGGCTACACCTTC; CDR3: CASSYTGRDGYTF
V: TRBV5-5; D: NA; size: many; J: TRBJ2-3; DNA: TGTGCCAGCAGCTTCTTGGCAGGGGCAGGAACAGATACGCAGTATTTT; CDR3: CASSFLAGAGTDTQYF
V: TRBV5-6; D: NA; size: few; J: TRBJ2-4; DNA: TGTGCCAGCAGCTTGGAGGTTCGGGACGGAGTTCAGTACTTC; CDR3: CASSLEVRDGVQYF
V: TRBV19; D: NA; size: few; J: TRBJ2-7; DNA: TGTGCCAGTAGTATTGAGAGCACCCGGCCCTACGAGCAGTACTTC; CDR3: CASSIESTRPYEQYF
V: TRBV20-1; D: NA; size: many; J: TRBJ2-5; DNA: TGCAGTGCTCCCAGGGGTCAAGAGACCCAGTACTTC; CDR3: CSAPRGQETQYF
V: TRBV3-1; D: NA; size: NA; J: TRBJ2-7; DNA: TGTGCCAGCAGCTCATTTCCGGGGGAAGGCGAGCAGCACTTC; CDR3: CASSSFPGEGEQHF
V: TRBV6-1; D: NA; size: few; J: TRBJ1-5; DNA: TGTGCCAGCAGTGAAGCAGGAGGGAGCAATCAGCCCCAGCATTTT; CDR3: CASSEAGGSNQPQHF
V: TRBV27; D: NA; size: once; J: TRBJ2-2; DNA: TGTGCCAGCAGTCTACTCCAGGGTACGCCCGGGGAGCTGTTTTTT; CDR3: CASSLLQGTPGELFF
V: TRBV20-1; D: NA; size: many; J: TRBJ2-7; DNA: TGCAGTGCTAGGTTGGGGGACCCGAGGGGCGAGCAGTACTTC; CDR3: CSARLGDPRGEQYF
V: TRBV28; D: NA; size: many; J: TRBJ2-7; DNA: TGTGCCAGCAATTTATTCGACTCCTACGAGCAGTACTTC; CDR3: CASNLFDSYEQYF
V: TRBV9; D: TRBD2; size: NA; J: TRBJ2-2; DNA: TGTGCCAGCAGCACCCTAGCGGGAGGAGCGAACACCGGGGAGCTGTTTTTT; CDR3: CASSTLAGGANTGELFF
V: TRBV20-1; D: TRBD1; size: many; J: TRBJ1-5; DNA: TGCAGTGCCGACCAAGGACAGGGCGGTATCCAGCCCCAGCATTTT; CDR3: CSADQGQGGIQPQHF
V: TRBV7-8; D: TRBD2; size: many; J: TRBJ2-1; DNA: TGTGCCAGCAGCGCGAGCGGGAGGACGAGCAATGAGCAGTTCTTC; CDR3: CASSASGRTSNEQFF
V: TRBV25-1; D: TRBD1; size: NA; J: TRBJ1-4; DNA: TGTGCCAGCAATAGGGGACAGGGTAGTGAAAAACTGTTTTTT; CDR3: CASNRGQGSEKLFF
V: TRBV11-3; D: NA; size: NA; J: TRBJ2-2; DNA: TGTGCCAGCAGCGCCGGCGGACTGGCGGACACCGGGGAGCTGTTTTTT; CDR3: CASSAGGLADTGELFF
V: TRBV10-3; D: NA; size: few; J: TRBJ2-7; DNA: TGTGCCATCAGCGAGACTAGGTCCTACGAGCAGTACTTC; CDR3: CAISETRSYEQYF
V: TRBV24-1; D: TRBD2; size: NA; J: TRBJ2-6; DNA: TGTGCCACCAGTGAAGGGACTAGCGGGAGTCTGGGGGCCAACGTCCTGACTTTC; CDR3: CATSEGTSGSLGANVLTF
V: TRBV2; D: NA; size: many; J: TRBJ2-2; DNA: TGTGCCAGCATCGGGGTTGTGTCATCTGGGGAGCTGTTTTTT; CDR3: CASIGVVSSGELFF
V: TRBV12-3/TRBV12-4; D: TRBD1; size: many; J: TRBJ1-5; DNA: TGTGCCAGCCGCTTCTCAGGGGGAGAAGGGCAGCCCCAGCATTTT; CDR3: CASRFSGGEGQPQHF
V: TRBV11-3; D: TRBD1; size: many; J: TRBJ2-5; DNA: TGTGCCAGCAGCGGGAGGACAGGGGGTGTGGGAGAGACCCAGTACTTC; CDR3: CASSGRTGGVGETQYF
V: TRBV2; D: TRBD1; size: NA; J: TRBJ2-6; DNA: TGTGCCAGCAGTGGGACAGGGTCCTCTGGGGCCAACGTCCTGACTTTC; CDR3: CASSGTGSSGANVLTF
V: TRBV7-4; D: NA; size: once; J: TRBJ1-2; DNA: TGTGCCAGCAGCTTGGGGGTTCTTAACTATGGCTACACCTTC; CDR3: CASSLGVLNYGYTF
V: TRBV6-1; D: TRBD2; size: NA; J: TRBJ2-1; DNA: TGTGCCAGTGCCGTTCATTCCGGGACTAGTTTTCTCGATGAGCAGTTCTTC; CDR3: CASAVHSGTSFLDEQFF
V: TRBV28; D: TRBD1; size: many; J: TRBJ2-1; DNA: TGTGCCAGCAGTGCGTCCGGGACAGGAATCAAGGATGAGCAGTTCTTC; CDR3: CASSASGTGIKDEQFF
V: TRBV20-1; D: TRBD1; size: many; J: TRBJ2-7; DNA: TGCAGTGCTACCGGGACAGGGATCTACGAGCAGTACTTC; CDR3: CSATGTGIYEQYF
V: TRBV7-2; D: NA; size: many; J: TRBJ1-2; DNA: TGTGCCAGCAGCTTATCCGGGACCGCCAAGGGAGGCTACACCTTC; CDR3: CASSLSGTAKGGYTF
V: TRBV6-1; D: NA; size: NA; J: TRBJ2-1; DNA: TGTGCCAGCAGTGAAGTAGGAAACCCGTACAATGAGCAGTTCTTC; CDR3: CASSEVGNPYNEQFF
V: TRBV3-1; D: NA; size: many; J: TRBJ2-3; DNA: TGTGCCAGCAGCCAAGCGGGGGGCGTTGTAGCAGATACGCAGTATTTT; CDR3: CASSQAGGVVADTQYF
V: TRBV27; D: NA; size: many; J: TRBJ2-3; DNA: TGTGCCAGCAGCGATCGGGCGTGGGATACGCAGTATTTT; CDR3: CASSDRAWDTQYF
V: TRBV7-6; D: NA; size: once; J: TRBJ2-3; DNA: TGTGCCAGCAGCGCACTACCGGGCCGCGCAGATACGCAGTATTTT; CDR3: CASSALPGRADTQYF
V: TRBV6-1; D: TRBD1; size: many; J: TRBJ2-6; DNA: TGTGCCAGCAGTGAAGCGAGACAGGGACAATCTGGGGCCAACGTCCTGACTTTC; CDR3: CASSEARQGQSGANVLTF
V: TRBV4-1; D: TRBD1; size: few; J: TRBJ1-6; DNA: TGCGCCAGCAGCCCCCGGGGGACAGCGAATAATTCACCCCTCCACTTT; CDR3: CASSPRGTANNSPLHF
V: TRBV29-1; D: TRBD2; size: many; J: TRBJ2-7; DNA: TGCAGCGTTGGTAATCAGCGGGAGAACCTATACGAGCAGTACTTC; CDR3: CSVGNQRENLYEQYF
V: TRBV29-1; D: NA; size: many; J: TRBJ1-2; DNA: TGCAGCGTCAAAGGGGGGGCGCTGTATGGCTACACCTTC; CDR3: CSVKGGALYGYTF